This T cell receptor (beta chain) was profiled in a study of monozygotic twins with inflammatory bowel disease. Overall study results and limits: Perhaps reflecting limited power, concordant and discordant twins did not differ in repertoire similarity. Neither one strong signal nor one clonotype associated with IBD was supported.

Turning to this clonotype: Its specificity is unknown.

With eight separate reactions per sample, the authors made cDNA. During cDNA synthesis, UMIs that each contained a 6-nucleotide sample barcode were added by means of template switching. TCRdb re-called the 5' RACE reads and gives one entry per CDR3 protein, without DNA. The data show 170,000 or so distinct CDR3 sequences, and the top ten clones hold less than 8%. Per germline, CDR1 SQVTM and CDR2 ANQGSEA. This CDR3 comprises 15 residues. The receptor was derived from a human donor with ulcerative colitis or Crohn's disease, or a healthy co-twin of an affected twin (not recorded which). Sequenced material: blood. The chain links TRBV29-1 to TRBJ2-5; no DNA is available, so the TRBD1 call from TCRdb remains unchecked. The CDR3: CSYQLPTGGRETQYF.